Listed below are T cell receptor beta chains from one sample, sequenced in a study of T cell responses to AZD1222 COVID-19 vaccine. Assay: immunoSEQ multiplex PCR; the TCRdb copy retains only in-frame clones and omits some. The sample lists about 180,000 clones; 85% to 90% were seen once. Specimen: peripheral blood, collected on day 0 of AZD1222 vaccination. The receptors stem from an adult in good health. CDR3s include the opening cysteine and the closing phenylalanine or tryptophan. D genes are given only for firm matches. A clone size is listed for some rows: how often the clone was seen (once, few, many), or a class if it is expanded.

>-|-|TRBJ2-3|TRBV6-5
CASRLVSGTDTQYF
TGTGCCAGCAGACTAGTTTCCGGGACAGATACGCAGTATTTT
>-|-|TRBJ2-5|TRBV7-2
CASSLVLPTSGETQYF
TGTGCCAGCAGCTTAGTGCTACCGACATCGGGAGAGACCCAGTACTTC
>-|few|TRBJ2-1|TRBV30
CAWSGDTTYNEQFF
TGTGCCTGGAGTGGGGACACAACCTACAATGAGCAGTTCTTC
>TRBD2|-|TRBJ2-2|TRBV5-4
CASSFRLAGGPLNTGELFF
TGTGCCAGCAGCTTTCGACTAGCGGGGGGACCCTTGAACACCGGGGAGCTGTTTTTT
>-|-|TRBJ2-2|TRBV16
CASSQWGTGELFF
TGTGCCAGCAGCCAATGGGGTACCGGGGAGCTGTTTTTT
>TRBD1|-|TRBJ1-6|TRBV6-5
CASSRKTGDNSPLHF
TGTGCCAGCAGTCGAAAAACAGGGGATAATTCACCCCTCCACTTT
>TRBD1|-|TRBJ1-1|TRBV11-3
CASSQGQGNTEAFF
TGTGCCAGCAGCCAAGGACAGGGAAACACTGAAGCTTTCTTT
>-|-|TRBJ2-3|TRBV28
CASKGGAGGTDTQYF
TGTGCCAGCAAAGGAGGAGCAGGGGGCACAGATACGCAGTATTTT
>-|once|TRBJ1-1|TRBV6-5
CASSSPHMNTEAFF
TGTGCCAGCAGTTCCCCCCATATGAACACTGAAGCTTTCTTT
>-|-|TRBJ2-1|TRBV4-3
CASSQALYNEQFF
TGCGCCAGCAGCCAAGCACTTTACAATGAGCAGTTCTTC
>-|-|TRBJ2-3|TRBV7-9
CASSLVSGIGQYF
TGTGCCAGCAGCTTAGTTTCGGGGATTGGGCAGTATTTT
>-|once|TRBJ2-2|TRBV9
CASSPWVKGNTGELFF
TGTGCCAGCAGCCCGTGGGTCAAGGGGAACACCGGGGAGCTGTTTTTT
>-|-|TRBJ1-5|TRBV3-1/TRBV3-2
CASSGGDQPQHF
TGTGCCAGCAGCGGGGGGGATCAGCCCCAGCATTTT
>-|-|TRBJ1-5|TRBV6-2/TRBV6-3
CASSYRQDNQPQHF
TGTGCCAGCAGTTACCGACAGGACAATCAGCCCCAGCATTTT
>-|-|TRBJ2-1|TRBV25-1
CASGFNEQFF
TGTGCCAGCGGCTTTAATGAGCAGTTCTTC
>-|once|TRBJ1-1|TRBV30
CAWSVRIGARTEAFF
TGTGCCTGGAGTGTACGGATAGGGGCTCGCACTGAAGCTTTCTTT